The 30 T cell receptor beta chains listed next were all sequenced from one sample in a study of control samples from healthy donors and cancer patients. The table came from immunoSEQ multiplex PCR; TCRdb's copy has only in-frame clones and leaves some out. The repertoire holds about 120,000 clones, with roughly 90% as singletons. The sample consisted of blood. The source of these receptors is a man between 50 and 59 years old in good health.

CDR3 DNA: TGTGCCAGCACTAATTTTCCCGGGACAGGGAACTATGGCTACACCTTC. It specifies CASTNFPGTGNYGYTF. The chain is built from TRBV27 and TRBJ1-2; 9 nucleotides agree with TRBD1. Germline trimming cut 7 bases from V and 2 bases from J; bases unmatched to any gene: 11. CDR3 length: 16 amino acids. Looked up from germline, CDR1 is MNHEY and CDR2 is SMNVEV (reference sequence).

This sequence joins TRBV7-2 and TRBJ2-7; D not certain. The V end was cut by 1 base, the J end by 4 bases, with 8 bases between. The CDR3 spans 13 residues. Germline V gives CDR1 SGHTA, CDR2 FQGNSA. The CDR3: CASSLVGPYEQYF. The DNA of the CDR3 is TGTGCCAGCAGCTTAGTTGGTCCTTACGAGCAGTACTTC.

CDR3 bases: TGCGCCAGCAGCCTTAACAGGGGGCAAGCTGGAAACACCATATATTTT. This gives the protein CASSLNRGQAGNTIYF. J is TRBJ1-3 and V is TRBV5-1, with 9 bases aligning to TRBD1. This CDR3 has 16 residues. The V gene end was trimmed by 4 bases and the J gene end by 2 bases; junction bases not matched to a gene: 7. Germline V gene lookup returns CDR1 SGHRS and CDR2 YFSETQ.

The table lists this clone with many counts. The sample holds other DNA sequences that translate to the same CDR3. V gene TRBV5-5 combines with J gene TRBJ2-7; D not certain. Trimming took off 0 bases at V and 4 bases at J, with 5 bases between the two ends. The CDR3 has 12 residues. Germline V gives CDR1 SGHKS, CDR2 YYEKEE (reference sequence). Here the CDR3 reads CASSLVGYEQYF. As DNA, the CDR3 is TGTGCCAGCAGCTTGGTCGGGTACGAGCAGTACTTC.

The CDR3 loop reads CASRTGTGFNYGYTF. The CDR3 nucleotides are TGTGCCAGCAGGACCGGGACAGGGTTTAACTATGGCTACACCTTC. The chain links TRBV2 to TRBJ1-2; 9 bases match TRBD1. CDR1 is SNHLY, CDR2 FYNNEI, per germline. V shed 6 bases and J 1 base; nucleotides not matched to a gene: 6. The CDR3 runs 15 residues. The full variable domain, its missing parts supplied by reference TRBV2 and TRBJ1-2, is EPEVTQTPSHQVTQMGQEVILRCVPISNHLYFYWYRQILGQKVEFLVSFYNNEISEKSEIFDDQFSVERPDGSNFTLKIRSTKLEDSAMYFCASRTGTGFNYGYTFGSGTRLTVV.

V gene TRBV18 combines with J gene TRBJ2-2; D is perhaps TRBD1 (6 bases). Germline CDR1 and CDR2: KGHSH and LQKENI. This CDR3 comprises 14 residues. V gave up 5 bases and J gave up 5 bases, with 12 bases separating them. This CDR3 is CASSTGKDTGELFF. The CDR3, as DNA: TGTGCCAGCTCAACAGGGAAAGATACCGGGGAGCTGTTTTTT.

This clone was recorded once. This sequence joins TRBV9 and TRBJ2-7; 9 nucleotides agree with TRBD1. This CDR3 spans 15 amino acids. Germline CDR1 and CDR2: SGDLS and YYNGEE. J gave up 6 bases and V 3 bases, and 10 bases lay outside the gene matches. CDR3 sequence: CASSASGTGSGEQYF. DNA of the CDR3: TGTGCCAGCAGCGCTTCCGGGACAGGGTCGGGCGAGCAGTACTTC. The full variable domain, completed using reference TRBV9 and TRBJ2-7, is DSGVTQTPKHLITATGQRVTLRCSPRSGDLSVYWYQQSLDQGLQFLIQYYNGEERAKGNILERFSAQQFPDLHSELNLSSLELGDSALYFCASSASGTGSGEQYFGPGTRLTVT.

The rearrangement uses TRBV6-2 or TRBV6-3 and TRBJ1-2; a possible D gene is TRBD1 (6 bases). The germline CDR1 and CDR2 sequences are MNHEY and SVGEGT. V shed 2 bases and J shed 5 bases, with 12 bases lying between them. There are 14 residues in the CDR3. The CDR3 sequence is CASSYNREGYGYTF. The CDR3 bases are TGTGCCAGCAGTTACAACAGGGAAGGGTATGGCTACACCTTC.

The genes are TRBV4-3 and TRBJ2-1, with 15 bases aligning to TRBD2. Germline loops: CDR1 LGHNA, CDR2 YSLEER. The V and J ends lost 1 base and 0 bases, in that order; junction bases with no gene match: 1. The CDR3 has 18 residues. DNA for the CDR3: TGCGCCAGCAGCCAAGGGACTAGCGGGGGGGGCTCCTACAATGAGCAGTTCTTC. It specifies CASSQGTSGGGSYNEQFF.

The V call is TRBV20-1, the J call TRBJ2-7, with D possibly TRBD1 on 6 matching bases. Trimming took 3 bases from V and 4 from J, leaving 13 bases between them. Germline CDR1 reads DFQATT; CDR2 reads SNEGSKA (reference sequence). This CDR3 has 13 residues. Here the CDR3 reads CSASRGWGYEQYF. In DNA, the CDR3 is TGCAGTGCTAGTAGGGGGTGGGGATACGAGCAGTACTTC.

The J gene is TRBJ1-1, the V gene TRBV27, with TRBD1 matching over 9 bases. Germline CDR1 and CDR2: MNHEY and SMNVEV (reference sequence). J lost 1 base, V lost 5 bases, and 5 bases had no gene match. The CDR3 has 15 residues. The CDR3 is CASSPKTGGNTEAFF. CDR3 coding DNA: TGTGCCAGCAGTCCGAAGACAGGGGGGAACACTGAAGCTTTCTTT.

The chain has TRBV7-2 and TRBJ2-7, with TRBD1 identical over 7 bases. Germline V gene sequence: CDR1 SGHTA, CDR2 FQGNSA. Trimming took 4 bases from V and 3 from J; bases not matched to a gene: 6. CDR3 length: 14 amino acids. The CDR3 region has the DNA TGTGCCAGCAGCTGGGGTACAGGGGTCTACGAGCAGTACTTC. It codes for CASSWGTGVYEQYF.

CDR3 nucleotides: TGTGCCAGCAGCTTAGGGGTAGGGCAGTCAAATTCACCCCTCCACTTT. Translation gives CASSLGVGQSNSPLHF. The rearrangement uses TRBV11-2 and TRBJ1-6; D gene ambiguous. Germline V lookup: CDR1 SGHAT, CDR2 FQNNGV. The CDR3 has 16 residues. Trimming stripped 1 base from V and 7 bases from J, with 14 bases between.

The chain links TRBV10-1 to TRBJ1-6, with D perhaps TRBD1 (5 bases). With 3 bases removed from V and 8 bases from J, the gap between germline ends came to 14 bases. CDR3 length: 15 amino acids. The germline V gene encodes CDR1 WNHNN and CDR2 SYGVQD (reference sequence). DNA of the CDR3: TGCGCCAGCAGTGACCCAGGGATGTGGGATTCACCCCTCCACTTT. Protein sequence: CASSDPGMWDSPLHF.

This clone was observed a single time. The chain recombines TRBV12-3 or TRBV12-4 with TRBJ2-3, with D possibly being TRBD2 (6 bases). The CDR3 runs 12 residues. V was clipped by 6 bases and J by 6 bases, with 10 bases between them. Written as DNA, the CDR3 is TGTGCCAGCAGAGGTCGGGAGGATACGCAGTATTTT. It encodes CASRGREDTQYF.

This clone was observed a few times. The rearrangement links TRBV10-1 to TRBJ1-1; D call uncertain. From germline, CDR1 is WNHNN and CDR2 SYGVQD (reference sequence). This CDR3 region has 9 residues. Trimming pared 2 bases from V and 11 bases from J, leaving 3 bases between. The CDR3 DNA sequence: TGCGCCAGCAGTGAGACGGCTTTCTTT. Translating it yields CASSETAFF.

The chain couples TRBV19 to TRBJ1-4; possible D gene TRBD1, 6 bases. The CDR3 has 15 residues. The V and J ends lost 4 bases and 7 bases respectively, with 16 bases between them. Germline-derived CDR1 and CDR2 are LNHDA and SQIVND (reference sequence). The CDR3 loop reads CASSRVGGSGEKLFF. CDR3 nucleotide sequence: TGTGCCAGTAGTAGAGTGGGGGGCTCGGGTGAAAAACTGTTTTTT.

The chain uses TRBV30 and TRBJ2-7, with TRBD1 identical over 8 bases. Germline V gene sequence: CDR1 GTSNPN, CDR2 SVGIG (reference sequence). This CDR3 has 14 amino acids. The V and J ends lost 1 base and 3 bases, in that order; junction bases with no gene match: 5. CDR3 nucleotide sequence: TGTGCCTGGAGTGCCGGACAGGGTTTCTACGAGCAGTACTTC. Encoded protein: CAWSAGQGFYEQYF.

The rearrangement links TRBV6-5 to TRBJ2-7, with a possible D match to TRBD2 (6 bases). V lost 6 bases and J 1 base, leaving 13 bases between the germline ends. Germline CDR1 reads MNHEY; CDR2 reads SVGAGI. CDR3 length: 14 residues. The CDR3 is CASSRGTASYEQYF. The CDR3 DNA reads as TGTGCCAGCAGCCGCGGGACGGCTTCCTACGAGCAGTACTTC.

This clone was observed a handful of times. The chain joins TRBV18 to TRBJ2-7, with D possibly being TRBD2 (6 bases). Germline values: CDR1 KGHSH, CDR2 LQKENI. V was clipped by 0 bases and J by 6 bases, with 15 bases between them. The CDR3 totals 15 residues. CDR3 DNA: TGTGCCAGCTCACCACCTTCAGGGAGGCTAGGCGAGCAGTACTTC. Protein product: CASSPPSGRLGEQYF. The full variable domain, in which reference TRBV18 and TRBJ2-7 provide the parts outside the CDR3, is NAGVMQNPRHLVRRRGQEARLRCSPMKGHSHVYWYRQLPEEGLKFMVYLQKENIIDESGMPKERFSAEFPKEGPSILRIQQVVRGDSAAYFCASSPPSGRLGEQYFGPGTRLTVT.

The chain employs TRBV18 and TRBJ1-2; tentatively, D is TRBD1 (6 bases). V lost 2 bases and J lost 6, with 13 bases in between. The CDR3 consists of 14 residues. Germline V lookup: CDR1 KGHSH, CDR2 LQKENI. The CDR3 DNA is TGTGCCAGCTCACCAAGGGGGGAGTCTGATGGCTACACCTTC. Translation: CASSPRGESDGYTF.

About this clone: Additional DNA sequences in this sample encode the identical CDR3. The CDR3: CASSQDGQNTEAFF. In nucleotides, the CDR3 is TGTGCCAGCAGCCAAGATGGACAGAACACTGAAGCTTTCTTT. The chain recombines TRBV3-1 (or the pseudogene TRBV3-2) with TRBJ1-1, with TRBD1 as a possible D gene (5 bases). The germline CDR1 and CDR2 sequences are LGHDT and YNNKEL (reference sequence). The CDR3 covers 14 residues. With 0 bases removed from V and 1 base from J, the gap between germline ends came to 6 bases.

V gene TRBV5-1 combines with J gene TRBJ2-5, with 14 bases fitting TRBD2. The CDR3 contains 16 residues. J was trimmed by 5 bases and V by 0 bases; bases with no gene match: 3. From germline, CDR1 is SGHRS and CDR2 YFSETQ. The CDR3 sequence: CASSLETSGGGETQYF. CDR3 sequence (DNA): TGCGCCAGCAGCTTGGAGACTAGCGGGGGGGGCGAGACCCAGTACTTC.

The V call is TRBV11-2, the J call TRBJ1-2; perhaps TRBD1 as D (6 bases). Trimming cost V 4 bases and J 2 bases, with 11 bases left between them. Germline V CDR1 and CDR2: SGHAT, FQNNGV. The CDR3 consists of 14 residues. The CDR3 here is CASSSGTTNYGYTF. Written as DNA, the CDR3 is TGTGCCAGCAGCTCTGGGACAACCAACTATGGCTACACCTTC.

The V gene is TRBV7-2, the J gene TRBJ1-3; D ambiguous. Germline lookup yields CDR1 SGHTA and CDR2 FQGNSA. V was shortened by 4 bases and J by 0 bases, with 4 bases between the two germline ends. This CDR3 has 13 residues. The CDR3: CASSYLSGNTIYF. In DNA form, the CDR3 reads TGTGCCAGCAGCTACCTCTCTGGAAACACCATATATTTT. Full variable domain (missing parts from reference TRBV7-2 and TRBJ1-3): GAGVSQSPSNKVTEKGKDVELRCDPISGHTALYWYRQSLGQGLEFLIYFQGNSAPDKSGLPSDRFSAERTGGSVSTLTIQRTQQEDSAVYLCASSYLSGNTIYFGEGSWLTVV.

The chain uses TRBV29-1 and TRBJ2-7; weak D call: TRBD1 (5 bases). V lost 3 bases to trimming and J lost 2 bases, with 8 bases between them. This CDR3 region has 12 residues. CDR1 is SQVTM, CDR2 ANQGSEA, per germline. The CDR3 coding sequence is TGCAGCGTTGATGCAGGGCCCTACGAGCAGTACTTC. This sequence encodes CSVDAGPYEQYF.

The rearrangement uses TRBV19 and TRBJ1-1, with 7 nucleotides matching TRBD1. V was clipped by 6 bases and J by 1 base; unmatched bases: 5. This CDR3 is built from 14 residues. The V gene's germline CDR1 is LNHDA and CDR2 SQIVND (reference sequence). CDR3 nucleotide sequence: TGTGCCAGTAGGGCCGGGACAGAGAACACTGAAGCTTTCTTT. It translates to CASRAGTENTEAFF.

This rearrangement joins TRBV6-5 to TRBJ1-5; 8 bases fit TRBD1. There are 14 residues in the CDR3. Trimming at V came to 5 bases and at J to 3 bases, leaving 3 bases not matched to a gene. Germline assignment: CDR1 MNHEY and CDR2 SVGAGI. The DNA for the CDR3 is TGTGCCAGCAGTCAGGGGGCTCCCAATCAGCCCCAGCATTTT. It translates to CASSQGAPNQPQHF.

The rearrangement links TRBV3-1 (or the pseudogene TRBV3-2) to TRBJ1-2, with a possible D match to TRBD1 (6 bases). V was cut by 5 bases and J by 5 bases, with 21 bases left in between. Germline V gene data show CDR1 as LGHDT and CDR2 as YNNKEL (reference sequence). The CDR3 length is 16 residues. CDR3 in amino acids: CASSYTPGHSGYGYTF. The CDR3 bases are TGTGCCAGCAGCTACACGCCGGGACACTCGGGTTATGGCTACACCTTC.

With respect to this clone: In this CDR3 the conserved last residue, phenylalanine or tryptophan, is missing, so a read error is likely. It is unclear where the CDR3 begins or ends on the DNA, so no DNA is shown, and the CDR3 is as TCRdb lists it. This sequence joins TRBV9 and TRBJ1-2; TRBD1, as called in the table, went unchecked against the DNA. Germline V gene lookup returns CDR1 SGDLS and CDR2 YYNGEE. The CDR3 has 12 amino acids, counting both end residues. The CDR3 sequence is CASRNPGTAYSV.